This TCR beta chain was recorded in a study of T cell responses to AZD1222 COVID-19 vaccine. The CDR3 consists of 15 residues. Trimming took 6 bases from V and 3 from J; bases not matched to a gene: 7. From germline, CDR1 is MRHNA and CDR2 SNTAGT. Only in-frame clones appear in the TCRdb table, and some are missing; sequencing was by immunoSEQ multiplex PCR. The table lists about 97,000 clones, 88% of them singletons, with about 2.5% in the top ten. V usage is TRBV6-4 and J usage is TRBJ2-2, with 7 positions matching TRBD2. The sample consisted of peripheral blood, taken on day 0 of AZD1222 vaccination. The clonotype was recovered from an adult in good health. The CDR3 sequence: CASSQRGGDTGELFF. CDR3 bases: TGTGCCAGCAGCCAGCGGGGAGGGGACACCGGGGAGCTGTTTTTT.